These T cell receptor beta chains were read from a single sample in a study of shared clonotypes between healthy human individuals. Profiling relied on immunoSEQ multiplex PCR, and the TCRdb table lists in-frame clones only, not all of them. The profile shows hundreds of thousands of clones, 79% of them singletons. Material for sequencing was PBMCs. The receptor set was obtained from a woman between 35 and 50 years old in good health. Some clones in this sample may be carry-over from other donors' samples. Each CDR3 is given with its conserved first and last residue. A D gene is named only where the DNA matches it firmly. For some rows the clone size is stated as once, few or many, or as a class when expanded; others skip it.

cdr3_nt: TGTGCCAGCAGTTTTGGGACTAGCGGGGGAGAGACCCAGTACTTC
cdr3_aa: CASSFGTSGGETQYF
j_call: TRBJ2-5
clone_size: -
d_call: TRBD2
v_call: TRBV27

cdr3_nt: TGCGCCAGCAGCTTAGGACAGGGGTTTGGAAACACCATATATTTT
cdr3_aa: CASSLGQGFGNTIYF
j_call: TRBJ1-3
clone_size: -
d_call: TRBD1
v_call: TRBV5-1

cdr3_nt: TGTGCCAGCAGCCGAGTGGGGATGGCAGGGCAAGGCTACAATGAGCAGTTCTTC
cdr3_aa: CASSRVGMAGQGYNEQFF
j_call: TRBJ2-1
clone_size: -
d_call: -
v_call: TRBV11-3

cdr3_nt: TGTGCCAGCAGCTTAGTCTACTCGGGGATGGAGGATGAGCAGTTCTTC
cdr3_aa: CASSLVYSGMEDEQFF
j_call: TRBJ2-1
clone_size: -
d_call: -
v_call: TRBV7-9

cdr3_nt: TGTGCCAGCAGCCCCGGGACTACCAACCAAGAGACCCAGTACTTC
cdr3_aa: CASSPGTTNQETQYF
j_call: TRBJ2-5
clone_size: -
d_call: TRBD2
v_call: TRBV7-2

cdr3_nt: TGTGCCACCAGCAGACAACCAGAGCTTGGGGTCTACGAGCAGTACTTC
cdr3_aa: CATSRQPELGVYEQYF
j_call: TRBJ2-7
clone_size: -
d_call: -
v_call: TRBV15

cdr3_nt: TGTGCCATTGGTGTCACCACAGATACGCAGTATTTT
cdr3_aa: CAIGVTTDTQYF
j_call: TRBJ2-3
clone_size: -
d_call: -
v_call: TRBV10-3

cdr3_nt: TGCGCCAGCAGCCAAGGGGCCAGGGCCTTCTATGGCTACACCTTC
cdr3_aa: CASSQGARAFYGYTF
j_call: TRBJ1-2
clone_size: -
d_call: -
v_call: TRBV4-3

cdr3_nt: TGTGCCTGGAGTGTAAATGCCGATATTCGGACAGATACGCAGTATTTT
cdr3_aa: CAWSVNADIRTDTQYF
j_call: TRBJ2-3
clone_size: -
d_call: -
v_call: TRBV30

cdr3_nt: TGTGCCAGCAGTTACGACGGGGGAGCTAACTATGGCTACACCTTC
cdr3_aa: CASSYDGGANYGYTF
j_call: TRBJ1-2
clone_size: -
d_call: -
v_call: TRBV6-6

cdr3_nt: TGTGCCAGCAGCGGACAGCGGACAGGATCAGAGACCCAGTACTTC
cdr3_aa: CASSGQRTGSETQYF
j_call: TRBJ2-5
clone_size: once
d_call: TRBD1
v_call: TRBV9

cdr3_nt: TGTGCCAGTAGTATAGACACCGGGGAGCTGTTTTTT
cdr3_aa: CASSIDTGELFF
j_call: TRBJ2-2
clone_size: -
d_call: -
v_call: TRBV19

cdr3_nt: TGTGCCGGGAGACAGGCTGGGGCCAACGTCCTGACTTTC
cdr3_aa: CAGRQAGANVLTF
j_call: TRBJ2-6
clone_size: -
d_call: -
v_call: TRBV30

cdr3_nt: TGTGCCATCAGTGAGTATCCGGGACGCTCGTCCTGCGAGCAGTACTTC
cdr3_aa: CAISEYPGRSSCEQYF
j_call: TRBJ2-7
clone_size: -
d_call: -
v_call: TRBV10-3

cdr3_nt: TGTGCCAGCAGGATTACAGGGCGGTCCTACGAGCAGTACTTC
cdr3_aa: CASRITGRSYEQYF
j_call: TRBJ2-7
clone_size: -
d_call: -
v_call: TRBV13

cdr3_nt: TGTGCCAGTACCTCTACCGGTGGAGGCTACACCTTC
cdr3_aa: CASTSTGGGYTF
j_call: TRBJ1-2
clone_size: -
d_call: -
v_call: TRBV19

cdr3_nt: TGTGCCTGGTCGTCCCTATCCTACAATGAGCAGTTCTTC
cdr3_aa: CAWSSLSYNEQFF
j_call: TRBJ2-1
clone_size: -
d_call: -
v_call: TRBV30

cdr3_nt: TGTGCCAGCAGCCCGAGATTGGGTTTTAGCACAGATACGCAGTATTTT
cdr3_aa: CASSPRLGFSTDTQYF
j_call: TRBJ2-3
clone_size: -
d_call: -
v_call: TRBV28

cdr3_nt: TGTGCCAGCAGCGTTTTTCAAGGGGCGAACACTGAAGCTTTCTTT
cdr3_aa: CASSVFQGANTEAFF
j_call: TRBJ1-1
clone_size: few
d_call: -
v_call: TRBV11-2

cdr3_nt: TGTGCCAGCAGCCCGGGACAGGGACGTATAGATGGCTACACCTTC
cdr3_aa: CASSPGQGRIDGYTF
j_call: TRBJ1-2
clone_size: -
d_call: TRBD1
v_call: TRBV7-2

cdr3_nt: TGTGCCTGGAGCCGGTTGACGGCAGATACGCAGTATTTT
cdr3_aa: CAWSRLTADTQYF
j_call: TRBJ2-3
clone_size: -
d_call: -
v_call: TRBV30

cdr3_nt: TGTGCCAGCAGCCCACACACTTTCTCCACCGGGGAGCTGTTTTTT
cdr3_aa: CASSPHTFSTGELFF
j_call: TRBJ2-2
clone_size: -
d_call: -
v_call: TRBV9

cdr3_nt: TGCAGCGTTGGCAGGGATAACGGTGGCTACACCTTC
cdr3_aa: CSVGRDNGGYTF
j_call: TRBJ1-2
clone_size: once
d_call: -
v_call: TRBV29-1

cdr3_nt: TGTGCCAGCAGGGGACTAGCGGGAGGGGGGGATACGCAGTATTTT
cdr3_aa: CASRGLAGGGDTQYF
j_call: TRBJ2-3
clone_size: -
d_call: TRBD2
v_call: TRBV6-1

cdr3_nt: TGTGCCAGCTCCCAAGGGACAGGGACGCGGGAGCAGTACTTC
cdr3_aa: CASSQGTGTREQYF
j_call: TRBJ2-7
clone_size: -
d_call: TRBD1
v_call: TRBV18

cdr3_nt: TGTGCCAGCAGCTTAAAGGGACTAGCGGGAGGATTTGAGACCCAGTACTTC
cdr3_aa: CASSLKGLAGGFETQYF
j_call: TRBJ2-5
clone_size: -
d_call: TRBD2
v_call: TRBV7-2

cdr3_nt: TGTGCCAGCAGGGGGGCGGGCACTGAAGCTTTCTTT
cdr3_aa: CASRGAGTEAFF
j_call: TRBJ1-1
clone_size: -
d_call: -
v_call: TRBV7-9

cdr3_nt: TGTGCCAGTAGTAGCAGGGGGCGCGAAGATACGCAGTATTTT
cdr3_aa: CASSSRGREDTQYF
j_call: TRBJ2-3
clone_size: -
d_call: TRBD1
v_call: TRBV19

cdr3_nt: TGTGCCACCAGCAGTCACAGAAACTATGGCTACACCTTC
cdr3_aa: CATSSHRNYGYTF
j_call: TRBJ1-2
clone_size: -
d_call: -
v_call: TRBV15

cdr3_nt: TGCAGCGTTGAAGTTCGACTAGCAAACCAAGAGACCCAGTACTTC
cdr3_aa: CSVEVRLANQETQYF
j_call: TRBJ2-5
clone_size: -
d_call: TRBD2
v_call: TRBV29-1

cdr3_nt: TGTGCCAGCAGGGCAGGGGTTAAGAGCTCCTACAATGAGCAGTTCTTC
cdr3_aa: CASRAGVKSSYNEQFF
j_call: TRBJ2-1
clone_size: -
d_call: -
v_call: TRBV27